This T cell receptor beta chain was retrieved from a study of blood T cell repertoires in COVID-19. Looking at the study overall: The analysed material was cDNA or gDNA that came from T cells, B-cell-depleted T cells, or PBMCs.

Generated by immunoSEQ multiplex PCR, the TCRdb table keeps only in-frame clones and is missing some. The sample records roughly 520,000 clones, roughly 90% being singletons. V shed 1 base, J shed 4 bases, and the junction held 9 bases outside the gene matches. The CDR3 consists of 17 residues. From germline, CDR1 is SGHTA and CDR2 FQGNSA. Living in under 30 US areas, the participants were between roughly 18 and 90 years of age. Donors in Cohort 3 counted as recovered after two negative PCRs, clearance, or symptom resolution. Sequencing was performed on PBMCs or T cells enriched from blood (not recorded which). The V and J genes are TRBV7-2 and TRBJ1-2; 10 bases map to TRBD1. The sequence derives from a woman between 40 and 55 years old who had recovered from COVID-19. The CDR3 coding sequence is TGTGCCAGCAGCTTAGACGCCCGGACAGGGGGTGTCTATGGCTACACCTTC. It translates to CASSLDARTGGVYGYTF.